Sequencing of this T cell receptor beta chain was carried out in a study of early T cells in non-severe SARS-CoV-2 infection. The CDR3 is made up of 15 amino acids. The V end lost 0 bases, the J end lost 3 bases, and 13 bases lay between the germline ends. The germline gives CDR1 SGHNT, CDR2 YYREEE (reference sequence). Via MiXCR, TCRdb re-called the 5' RACE reads, giving one row per CDR3 protein. The sample carries 50,000 to 80,000 distinct CDR3 sequences, 7% to 9.5% recorded once. Sequenced here: whole blood, sampled at baseline. V usage is TRBV5-4 and J usage is TRBJ2-7; D may match TRBD1 or TRBD2 (5 bases each). The TCR originated in an adult who was a healthcare worker with PCR-confirmed SARS-CoV-2 infection or an uninfected control (not recorded which). DNA of the CDR3: TGTGCCAGCAGCTTGGGGGCGCAGGGAGTCTACGAGCAGTACTTC. Its protein product is CASSLGAQGVYEQYF.